The 7 T cell receptor beta chains presented below share a single source sample, sequenced in a study of blood T cell repertoires in COVID-19. The table came from immunoSEQ multiplex PCR; TCRdb's copy has only in-frame clones and leaves some out. The profile shows some 190,000 clones, roughly 81% of them singletons. The sequenced sample consisted of peripheral blood. The receptor source for this set is a middle-aged woman with COVID-19, enrolled during active disease.

The chain is built from TRBV19 and TRBJ1-1; D not certain. CDR1 LNHDA and CDR2 SQIVND come from the germline V gene (reference sequence). This CDR3 comprises 13 residues. Trimming took off 2 bases at V and 4 bases at J, with 8 bases between the two ends. CDR3 bases: TGTGCCAGTAGTATACAGGCCGGCACTGAAGCTTTCTTT. Its translation is CASSIQAGTEAFF.

V usage is TRBV6-5 and J usage is TRBJ2-3; D call uncertain. Germline V gives CDR1 MNHEY, CDR2 SVGAGI. The CDR3 length is 16 residues. The ends were cut back, 0 bases at V and 6 bases at J, with 16 bases in the middle. The CDR3 loop is CASSYSVAENGDTQYF. CDR3 sequence (DNA): TGTGCCAGCAGTTACTCAGTGGCCGAGAACGGGGATACGCAGTATTTT.

The rearrangement uses TRBV2 and TRBJ1-6; D ambiguous. V was pared by 1 base and J by 7 bases, with 5 bases between. CDR1 is SNHLY and CDR2 is FYNNEI in the germline V gene. The CDR3 is made up of 13 amino acids. CDR3 DNA sequence: TGTGCCAGCAGTGAAGATACAAATTCACCCCTCCACTTT. It translates to CASSEDTNSPLHF.

This chain links TRBV7-3 with TRBJ2-1; D is unresolved. The V gene's germline CDR1 is SGHTA and CDR2 FQGTGA. V lost 1 base and J lost 4, with 5 bases in between. CDR3 length equals 13 residues. In nucleotides, the CDR3 is TGTGCCAGCAGCTTAAATCTTTACAATGAGCAGTTCTTC. This codes for CASSLNLYNEQFF.

The chain uses TRBV14 and TRBJ2-3, with 7 bases matching TRBD1. The CDR3 is 15 residues long. With V trimmed by 4 bases and J by 8 bases, 12 bases remained unmatched. CDR1 SGHDN and CDR2 FVKESK come from the germline V gene. The CDR3 protein is CASSLRQGSGPTQYF. The CDR3 DNA sequence: TGTGCCAGCAGCCTTAGACAGGGTAGTGGGCCTACGCAGTATTTT.

The chain combines TRBV27 with TRBJ1-2, with D unclear. The V end lost 2 bases, the J end lost 3 bases, and 13 bases lay between the germline ends. The length of the CDR3 is 15 residues. CDR1 is MNHEY and CDR2 is SMNVEV in the germline V gene (reference sequence). The CDR3: CASSLSGLVDYGYTF. CDR3 sequence (DNA): TGTGCCAGCAGTTTAAGCGGTTTGGTCGACTATGGCTACACCTTC.

This clone has only one observation. The CDR3 protein is CASSDAPSGEQETQYF. CDR3 sequence (DNA): TGTGCCAGCAGCGACGCCCCTAGCGGGGAGCAAGAGACCCAGTACTTC. The rearrangement uses TRBV9 and TRBJ2-5, with TRBD2 matching over 9 bases. After removal of 3 bases from V and 2 bases from J, the junction contained 8 bases not matched to a gene. Germline values: CDR1 SGDLS, CDR2 YYNGEE. The CDR3 extends over 16 amino acids.